The rows below give T cell receptor beta chains drawn from one sample of a study of early T cells in non-severe SARS-CoV-2 infection. TCRdb re-called the 5' RACE reads through MiXCR, storing one row per CDR3 protein. The sample has around 47,000 distinct CDR3 sequences; roughly a tenth are singletons. Sequenced material: whole blood. Receptor source: an adult who was a healthcare worker with PCR-confirmed SARS-CoV-2 infection or an uninfected control (not recorded which). The CDR3 runs from the conserved cysteine through the conserved F or W. Fields, in order: clone size, CDR3 length, D gene, V gene, J gene, CDR3 DNA, CDR3 protein. A D gene is named only where the DNA matches it firmly. A clone size is listed for some rows: how often the clone was seen (once, few, many), or a class if it is expanded.

size: many; length: 13; D: TRBD2; V: TRBV10-2; J: TRBJ2-5; DNA: TGCGCCAGCACCCCGGGAGGTGCAAAGACCCAGTACTTC; CDR3: CASTPGGAKTQYF
size: NA; length: 14; D: TRBD2; V: TRBV9; J: TRBJ2-1; DNA: TGTGCCAGCAGCGTAGCGGGGGGGTCCACCGAGCAGTTCTTC; CDR3: CASSVAGGSTEQFF
size: many; length: 14; D: NA; V: TRBV2; J: TRBJ2-2; DNA: TGTGCCAGCAGCGCTTCGGGGGCCACCGGGGAGCTGTTTTTT; CDR3: CASSASGATGELFF
size: few; length: 14; D: NA; V: TRBV29-1; J: TRBJ1-2; DNA: TGCAGCGTGAAATCAGCGATGCCCAACTATGGCTACACCTTC; CDR3: CSVKSAMPNYGYTF
size: few; length: 15; D: NA; V: TRBV4-3; J: TRBJ2-3; DNA: TGCGCCAGCAGCCAAGATCTAGGGCCCGGAGATACGCAGTATTTT; CDR3: CASSQDLGPGDTQYF
size: few; length: 12; D: NA; V: TRBV29-1; J: TRBJ1-1; DNA: TGCAGCGTTGGAAAAGCCCTTACTGAAGCTTTCTTT; CDR3: CSVGKALTEAFF
size: many; length: 15; D: TRBD1; V: TRBV29-1; J: TRBJ2-7; DNA: TGCAGCGTTGCGAAAGGGGACAGGGGGACCTACGAGCAGTACTTC; CDR3: CSVAKGDRGTYEQYF
size: NA; length: 12; D: NA; V: TRBV28; J: TRBJ1-1; DNA: TGTGCCAGCAGTTTAACGGCGTATGAAGCTTTCTTT; CDR3: CASSLTAYEAFF
size: few; length: 13; D: NA; V: TRBV12-3/TRBV12-4; J: TRBJ1-5; DNA: TGTGCCAGCAGCAGGGACCCACGATCGGCCCAGCATTTT; CDR3: CASSRDPRSAQHF
size: NA; length: 15; D: TRBD1; V: TRBV4-3; J: TRBJ2-2; DNA: TGCGCCAGCAGCCGGGGACAGGGGGACACCGGGGAGCTGTTTTTT; CDR3: CASSRGQGDTGELFF
size: many; length: 13; D: NA; V: TRBV20-1; J: TRBJ2-5; DNA: TGCAGTGCTGGGGCGCGGAGGGGAGAGACCCAGTACTTC; CDR3: CSAGARRGETQYF